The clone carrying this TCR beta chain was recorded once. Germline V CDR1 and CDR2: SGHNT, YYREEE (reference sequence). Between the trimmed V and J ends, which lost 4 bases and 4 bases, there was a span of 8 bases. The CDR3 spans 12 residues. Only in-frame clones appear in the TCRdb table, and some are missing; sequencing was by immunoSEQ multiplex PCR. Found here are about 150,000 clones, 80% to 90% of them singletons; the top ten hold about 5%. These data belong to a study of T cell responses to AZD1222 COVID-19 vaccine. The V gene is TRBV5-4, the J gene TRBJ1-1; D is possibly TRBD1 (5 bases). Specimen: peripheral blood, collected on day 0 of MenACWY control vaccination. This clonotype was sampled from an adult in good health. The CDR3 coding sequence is TGTGCCAGCAGCCAGGGCCGCACTGAAGCTTTCTTT. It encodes CASSQGRTEAFF.